This TCR beta chain was identified in a study of identifying expanded T cells in peripheral blood. Study-level findings and limits: Technical replicates showed about 1.2 changed clones; around two weeks roughly 16; four weeks 19. Clone count variance between approximately two-week samples rose with total template count.

Profiled with immunoSEQ multiplex PCR; TCRdb holds only in-frame clones, not every one. The repertoire includes tens of thousands of clones, less than 90% of them detected once, and roughly a fifth sits in the top ten. No infections or other immune events were documented during collection. Notes on this clone: Antigen unknown.

Per the germline V gene, CDR1 is MGHDK and CDR2 is SYGVNS. The CDR3 contains 17 residues. V was shortened by 4 bases and J by 0 bases, with 17 bases between the two germline ends. The chain is built from TRBV25-1 and TRBJ2-3; perhaps TRBD1 as D (5 bases). This clonotype was obtained from a person between 18 and 75 years old in good health. The sequenced sample consisted of blood. The CDR3 bases are TGTGCCAGCAGTGCGGCTAAGCAGACAGTTAGCACAGATACGCAGTATTTT. This codes for CASSAAKQTVSTDTQYF.